This T cell receptor beta chain was retrieved from a study of spatial heterogeneity in lung cancer (dated by TCRdb to the late 2010s). About the full investigation: Beta-chain transcripts were consistently detected in greater numbers than alpha-chain transcripts, which likely reflected higher beta-chain transcript abundance. Both alpha and beta chains were TCR-sequenced in samples taken at surgery, namely 220 tumor regions, 61 to 65 matched nontumor lung samples and roughly 56 PBMC samples. In non-small cell lung cancer, the study made a quantitative comparison of TCR alpha and beta repertoires among multiple tumor regions, matched nontumor lung and blood. Nonsynonymous mutation counts, determined by whole-exome sequencing of tumor tissue, were related to features of the TCR repertoire. In tumor regions, TCR transcript counts showed a strong correlation with a T cell transcriptional module score from matched bulk RNA-seq. In the raw uncorrected reads, each unique combination of TCR and UMI appeared more than ten times on average. What the research found in general, with its limitations: TCR-seq coverage of tumor T cells was estimated to be only approximately 7% for alpha chains and about 13% for beta chains. The count of ubiquitous expanded TCRs correlated with the count of ubiquitous nonsynonymous mutations, and the count of regional expanded TCRs correlated with the count of regional nonsynonymous mutations. The number of expanded intratumoral alpha and beta TCRs correlated with the tumor nonsynonymous mutation count. Confirming at a functional level the hypothesis that regional TCRs recognize regional mutations was considered to require additional single-cell paired TCR alpha and beta sequencing.

Judged by its sample share, this clonotype qualifies as large (0.1 to 1%). Its antigen is not yet known. No base qualities exist here, and no much larger clone lies one base off it. Library preparation employed 5' RACE. These reads were obtained on a NextSeq 500. In the TCR library protocol, a unique molecular identifier was attached to each TCR cDNA molecule so that PCR and sequencing errors could be corrected. The original pipeline was this. TCR identification, UMI-based error correction and CDR3 extraction were all carried out with Decombinator tools. TCRs above a frequency of 2 per 1,000, corresponding to the top 1% of the tumor frequency distribution, were defined as expanded. Expanded tumor TCRs statistically deemed absent (corrected P<0.05) from at least one tumor region were classed as regional, and all other expanded tumor TCRs were classed as ubiquitous. Each repertoire was subsampled 100 times to 5,000 TCRs, after which Renyi diversity was computed with the R vegan package. CDR3 similarity networks were built from amino acid triplet string-kernel similarity, connecting CDR3s with pairwise similarity above 0.82. TCRdb ran its own pipeline on the public reads, namely fastp trimming at Q25 and MiXCR clone calling, and kept in-frame beta chains. Here each entry gathers all rows of one CDR3 protein and keeps the most common genes and DNA. The V and J calls were not made by the authors but by TCRdb's processing. The sample table records around 1,200 distinct CDR3 sequences; approximately 15% of these occur just once. 20% to 25% of the sample goes to the ten largest clones.

According to the study, the label for this sample's time point signals: sample taken at primary tumor resection. Samples were obtained from 65 to 90 patients with early-stage, untreated non-small cell lung cancer from the lung TRACERx cohort. For TCR sequencing, whole RNA was extracted from tumor and nontumor lung tissue, or from cryopreserved PBMC samples, and no cell sorting was done. Patients were selected for TCR sequencing only if sufficient RNA was available from at least two tumor regions. Before selection, tumor and adjacent nontumor lung specimens were reviewed by a lung pathologist. V drops 2 bases and J drops 4 bases, leaving 6 bases in between. CDR1 and CDR2 (SEHNR, FQNEAQ) derive from the germline V gene (reference sequence). From the cysteine through the phenylalanine, the CDR3 covers 13 amino acids. Only the CDR3 DNA is retained, 39 bases long and in frame from the first base.

The sequence derives from a male donor with early-stage non-small cell lung cancer. The sequence joins TRBV7-9 to TRBJ2-1; no D gene is confidently identified. This specimen consisted of lung tumor tissue, obtained at surgery. The CDR3 region reads CASSLTDYNEQFF. In nucleotide form, the sequence is TGTGCCAGCAGCTTAACGGATTACAATGAGCAGTTCTTC.